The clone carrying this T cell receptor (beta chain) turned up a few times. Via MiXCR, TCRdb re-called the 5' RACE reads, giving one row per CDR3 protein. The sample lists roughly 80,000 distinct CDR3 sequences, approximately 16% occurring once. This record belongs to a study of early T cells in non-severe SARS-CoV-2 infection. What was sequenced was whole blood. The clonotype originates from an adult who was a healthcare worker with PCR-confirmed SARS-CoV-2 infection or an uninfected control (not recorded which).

The CDR3 DNA sequence: TGTGCCATCACCGAGACGGCCGGGGAGCTGTTTTTT. The encoded protein is CAITETAGELFF. The chain uses TRBV10-3 and TRBJ2-2; no clear D. The CDR3 is 12 residues long. V was clipped by 7 bases and J by 6 bases, with 9 bases between them. The germline V gene has CDR1 ENHRY and CDR2 SYGVKD.